The next 32 T cell receptor delta chains were all read from a single sample in a study of delta chains in infants with herpesvirus infections (dated by TCRdb to 2021 to 2024). The receptor library was made with RT-PCR. Sequenced using an Illumina MiSeq. To generate TCR cDNA, PBMC RNA underwent reverse transcription with SuperScript II using gamma-chain- and delta-chain-specific primers. Identical DNA sequences were merged into single rows after TCRdb reprocessed the public reads with CATT. This sample gives thousands of delta-chain clones in total; 30% to 40% of them show up just once. 4.9% of the sample lies in the top ten. The specimen comprised peripheral blood, sampled at time point 4 of longitudinal follow-up. The receptors derive from a human donor who was a Ugandan infant, either HIV-exposed or HIV-unexposed (not recorded which).

The chain uses TRDV1 and TRDJ1, with 8 positions matching TRDD3. Germline V lookup: CDR1 TSWWSYY, CDR2 QGS. With 0 bases clipped from V and 0 bases from J, the junction kept 12 bases outside the gene matches. This CDR3 is built from 19 residues. CDR3 nucleotides: TGTGCTCTTGGGGAACTCCAGGCTTCTGGGGGAACCTACACCGATAAACTCATCTTT. Translated: CALGELQASGGTYTDKLIF.

The V call is TRDV2, the J call TRDJ1, with 10 bases aligning to TRDD3. CDR1 GEAIGNYY and CDR2 EKD come from the germline V gene. Trimming took 3 bases from V and 0 from J; bases not matched to a gene: 9. This CDR3 is 17 amino acids long. The CDR3: CACDSLGDRKYTDKLIF. The CDR3 DNA reads as TGTGCCTGTGACTCTCTGGGGGATAGGAAGTACACCGATAAACTCATCTTT.

This clone is medium-sized. The chain couples TRDV2 to TRDJ2, with D maybe TRDD3 (5 bases). Trimming cost V 2 bases and J 4 bases, with 10 bases left between them. CDR3 length: 14 amino acids. CDR1 is GEAIGNYY and CDR2 is EKD in the germline V gene. In DNA form, the CDR3 reads TGTGCCTGTGACAGTATTCTGGGGACAGCACAACTCTTCTTT. The encoded protein is CACDSILGTAQLFF.

The rearrangement uses TRDV2 and TRDJ1; 9 nucleotides agree with TRDD3. The V gene end was trimmed by 3 bases and the J gene end by 10 bases; junction bases not matched to a gene: 23. Germline loops: CDR1 GEAIGNYY, CDR2 EKD. The CDR3 consists of 18 residues. CDR3 sequence reads: CACDSLSLPQWGIDGLIF. In DNA, the CDR3 is TGTGCCTGTGACTCCCTCTCCCTTCCTCAGTGGGGGATAGATGGACTCATCTTT.

The J gene is TRDJ1, the V gene TRDV1; a possible D gene is TRDD3 (6 bases). Per germline, CDR1 TSWWSYY and CDR2 QGS. The CDR3 consists of 15 residues. Trimming cost V 1 base and J 3 bases, with 12 bases left between them. CDR3 nucleotides: TGTGCTCTTGGGGAACCCAGTACTGGGCCCGATAAACTCATCTTT. It codes for CALGEPSTGPDKLIF.

This rearrangement joins TRDV1 to TRDJ1; tentative D call: TRDD3 (6 bases). Germline V gene lookup returns CDR1 TSWWSYY and CDR2 QGS. The CDR3 sequence is 20 residues long. V was clipped by 3 bases and J by 0 bases, with 26 bases between them. The CDR3, as DNA: TGTGCTCTTGGGGAGTCCTTCATTAGGTGGGGGGCTGGCCACACCGATAAACTCATCTTT. It specifies CALGESFIRWGAGHTDKLIF.

This clone was counted a few times. The chain couples TRDV2 to TRDJ2; 9 bases map to TRDD3. The CDR3 is 15 amino acids. J gave up 1 base and V 2 bases, and 1 base lay outside the gene matches. The germline V gene encodes CDR1 GEAIGNYY and CDR2 EKD. CDR3 sequence: CACDKLGDLTAQLFF. CDR3 in DNA: TGTGCCTGTGACAAACTGGGGGATTTGACAGCACAACTCTTCTTT.

The chain recombines TRAV23/DV6 with TRDJ1, with TRDD3 identical over 7 bases. Germline V gene lookup returns CDR1 NTAFDY and CDR2 IRPDVSE (reference sequence). J was trimmed by 1 base and V by 0 bases; bases with no gene match: 24. The CDR3 sequence is 21 residues long. The CDR3 DNA reads TGTGCAGCAAGCGGGCCTATTTGTGCCGTCGGGGGGGATTGGGGCACCGATAAACTCATCTTT. Translated: CAASGPICAVGGDWGTDKLIF.

The rearrangement joins TRDV2 to TRDJ1, with 9 bases fitting TRDD3. The V segment lost 4 bases and the J segment 4 bases; nucleotides outside the gene matches: 9. The CDR3 loop spans 15 amino acids. CDR1 is GEAIGNYY, CDR2 EKD, per germline. CDR3 nucleotides: TGTGCCTGTGATTTACTGGGGATACGGGGCGATAAACTCATCTTT. Encoded protein: CACDLLGIRGDKLIF.

This clone was observed a few times. This sample includes further DNA sequences coding for the same CDR3. The chain recombines TRDV2 with TRDJ3, with 9 nucleotides matching TRDD3. Per germline, CDR1 GEAIGNYY and CDR2 EKD. The CDR3 is 18 amino acids. Trimming removed 1 base from V and 0 bases from J; junction bases left unmatched: 3. CDR3 sequence (DNA): TGTGCCTGTGACACAGGGGGATACAGCTCCTGGGACACCCGACAGATGTTTTTC. Translated, it gives CACDTGGYSSWDTRQMFF.

The genes are TRDV1 and TRDJ1; D perhaps matches TRDD2 (6 bases). CDR1 is TSWWSYY, CDR2 QGS, per germline. Trimming removed 0 bases at V and 8 bases at J, with 16 bases between. CDR3 length equals 15 residues. The CDR3 nucleotides are TGTGCTCTTGGGGAACTCTTCCTCGGGGAAAGAAAACTCATCTTT. This gives the protein CALGELFLGERKLIF.

This clone was seen only a few times. CDR3 protein: CACDPGDTTWDTDKLIF. The CDR3 DNA reads TGTGCCTGTGACCCGGGGGATACGACCTGGGACACCGATAAACTCATCTTT. This chain uses TRDV2 with TRDJ1; TRDD3 matches at 10 bases. V gave up 3 bases and J gave up 0 bases; unmatched junction bases: 9. The CDR3 spans 17 residues. Germline lookup yields CDR1 GEAIGNYY and CDR2 EKD.

The chain is built from TRDV1 and TRDJ2, with D hard to call. Germline assignment: CDR1 TSWWSYY and CDR2 QGS. V was cut by 2 bases and J by 2 bases, with 9 bases left in between. This CDR3 has 15 residues. The CDR3 bases are TGTGCTCTTGGGGAAGGGTACGCCTTGACAGCACAACTCTTCTTT. Translation: CALGEGYALTAQLFF.

The chain uses TRDV2 and TRDJ1; TRDD3 matches at 10 bases. The V segment lost 4 bases and the J segment 0 bases; nucleotides outside the gene matches: 10. The germline CDR1 and CDR2 sequences are GEAIGNYY and EKD. The CDR3 covers 17 residues. The CDR3 nucleotides read TGTGCCTGTGATGGACTGGGGGATTCCTTGTACACCGATAAACTCATCTTT. Translation: CACDGLGDSLYTDKLIF.

This clone is labeled medium-sized (0.01 to 0.1%). The rearrangement uses TRDV1 and TRDJ1; no clear D. V was shortened by 2 bases and J by 0 bases, with 10 bases between the two germline ends. The CDR3 has 15 amino acids. Germline-derived CDR1 and CDR2 are TSWWSYY and QGS. As DNA, the CDR3 is TGTGCTCTTGGGGAATTCCGCCCCTACACCGATAAACTCATCTTT. It is translated as CALGEFRPYTDKLIF.

The DNA for the CDR3 is TGTGCCTGTGACCCTTTACTGGGGGATACAGACAAACTCATCTTT. It encodes CACDPLLGDTDKLIF. The V and J genes are TRDV2 and TRDJ1, with 12 nucleotides matching TRDD3. Germline CDR1 and CDR2: GEAIGNYY and EKD. The V gene end was trimmed by 3 bases and the J gene end by 8 bases; junction bases not matched to a gene: 9. CDR3 size: 15 residues.

This rearrangement joins TRDV1 to TRDJ1; 11 bases are shared with TRDD3. The CDR3 runs to 22 residues. Germline assignment: CDR1 TSWWSYY and CDR2 QGS. The J segment lost 4 bases and the V segment lost 3 bases, leaving 25 bases of the junction unmatched. The CDR3 DNA reads as TGTGCTCTTGGGGAGGGCCTGATTGACTGGGGGATATCTTACGAGGGGGACGATAAACTCATCTTT. It encodes CALGEGLIDWGISYEGDDKLIF.

In its sample, this clone was seen a few times. This chain joins TRDV2 and TRDJ2, with 7 positions matching TRDD3. After removal of 0 bases from V and 1 base from J, the junction contained 4 bases not matched to a gene. CDR3 size: 16 residues. Germline V gene lookup returns CDR1 GEAIGNYY and CDR2 EKD. CDR3 sequence reads: CACDTLGAYLTAQLFF. CDR3 DNA sequence: TGTGCCTGTGACACCCTGGGGGCCTATTTGACAGCACAACTCTTCTTT.

This clone was counted a few times. The chain couples TRDV2 to TRDJ1; D remains unclear. This CDR3 is built from 16 residues. Trimming shortened V by 3 bases and J by 0 bases, and 16 bases separated the two germline ends. CDR1 and CDR2 from the germline V gene are GEAIGNYY and EKD. The CDR3 loop reads CACDPVGNQNTDKLIF. In DNA form, the CDR3 reads TGTGCCTGTGACCCGGTGGGAAACCAGAACACCGATAAACTCATCTTT.

Note on this clone: This sample includes further DNA sequences coding for the same CDR3. V usage is TRDV2 and J usage is TRDJ3; 10 bases match TRDD3. Germline CDR1 and CDR2: GEAIGNYY and EKD. The CDR3 is made up of 18 amino acids. J was trimmed by 1 base and V by 1 base; bases with no gene match: 3. CDR3 sequence (DNA): TGTGCCTGTGACACAGGGGGATACGGTTCCTGGGACACCCGACAGATGTTTTTC. This translates into CACDTGGYGSWDTRQMFF.

V gene TRDV1 combines with J gene TRDJ1; D is unresolved. With 0 bases removed from V and 0 bases from J, the gap between germline ends came to 17 bases. CDR3 length: 18 residues. Germline CDR1 TSWWSYY, CDR2 QGS. In DNA, the CDR3 is TGTGCTCTTGGGGAACTAGACAGATTTGGGCCGTACACCGATAAACTCATCTTT. This gives the protein CALGELDRFGPYTDKLIF.

This clone appeared a few times. The chain carries TRDV1 and TRDJ1; 7 bases match TRDD3. CDR1 and CDR2 from the germline V gene are TSWWSYY and QGS. This CDR3 spans 18 amino acids. Unmatched junction bases numbered 13, after V lost 0 bases and J lost 3 bases. The CDR3 coding sequence is TGTGCTCTTGGGGAACTCCCCCGGGGGATCATTTGGTCCGATAAACTCATCTTT. Amino acid sequence: CALGELPRGIIWSDKLIF.

This chain uses TRAV38-2/DV8 with TRDJ1, with D unclear. V was shortened by 1 base and J by 0 bases, with 25 bases between the two germline ends. This CDR3 contains 20 residues. The germline CDR1 and CDR2 sequences are TSESDYY and QEAYKQQN. Written as DNA, the CDR3 is TGTGCTTATAGGAGCCTTCGCTGGCTACCCAAAGGACCTTACACCGATAAACTCATCTTT. This sequence encodes CAYRSLRWLPKGPYTDKLIF.

This clone rates as large. The CDR3 nucleotides are TGTGCCTGTGACACAATAGCAACGCCATCCACCCGACAGATGTTTTTC. Amino acids: CACDTIATPSTRQMFF. The rearrangement links TRDV2 to TRDJ3; weak D call: TRDD1 (5 bases). The V and J ends lost 1 base and 9 bases respectively, with 15 bases between them. The CDR3 is 16 residues long. Germline-derived CDR1 and CDR2 are GEAIGNYY and EKD.

This clone was observed a handful of times. V is TRDV2 and J is TRDJ1; 10 bases are a match to TRDD3. In germline, CDR1 is GEAIGNYY, CDR2 EKD. The CDR3 totals 15 residues. The trim removed 2 bases at V and 4 bases at J, leaving 6 bases unmatched. This chain's CDR3 is CACDNLGDKGDKLIF. As DNA, the CDR3 is TGTGCCTGTGACAATCTGGGGGATAAGGGCGATAAACTCATCTTT.

This chain uses TRDV2 with TRDJ3; TRDD3 matches at 7 bases. The V gene end was trimmed by 1 base and the J gene end by 2 bases; junction bases not matched to a gene: 10. The V gene's germline CDR1 is GEAIGNYY and CDR2 EKD. This CDR3 is built from 19 residues. This CDR3 reads CACDTVSLGAAWDTRQMFF. The CDR3 DNA sequence: TGTGCCTGTGACACAGTATCGCTGGGGGCTGCCTGGGACACCCGACAGATGTTTTTC.

The gene calls are TRDV2 and TRDJ3; D ambiguous. V was clipped by 1 base and J by 2 bases, with 20 bases between them. The CDR3 is made up of 20 amino acids. Germline CDR1 and CDR2: GEAIGNYY and EKD. CDR3 nucleotide sequence: TGTGCCTGTGACACGGCTACCGGATCGGCCCCTACCTGGGACACCCGACAGATGTTTTTC. Its protein product is CACDTATGSAPTWDTRQMFF.

About this clone itself: It may be a read error: a sequence one base away is much more abundant. The rearrangement joins TRDV1 to TRDJ1; D may be TRDD3 (5 bases). The ends were cut back, 3 bases at V and 4 bases at J, with 18 bases in the middle. CDR3 length equals 16 residues. Germline-derived CDR1 and CDR2 are TSWWSYY and QGS. CDR3 sequence reads: CALGEDSGTGNDKLIF. The CDR3 nucleotides are TGTGCTCTTGGGGAGGACAGTGGTACTGGTAACGATAAACTCATCTTT.

The chain combines TRDV2 with TRDJ1; TRDD3 agrees at 11 bases. This CDR3 comprises 21 residues. Germline CDR1 GEAIGNYY, CDR2 EKD. The junction had 17 bases not matched to a gene; V was cut back by 0 bases and J by 0 bases. CDR3 amino acids: CACDTVPLGDTSPFDTDKLIF. The CDR3 DNA reads TGTGCCTGTGACACCGTTCCCTTGGGGGATACGTCACCCTTTGACACCGATAAACTCATCTTT.

This clone was counted a few times. The chain employs TRDV2 and TRDJ1; no reliable D call. The V and J ends lost 0 bases and 2 bases respectively, with 12 bases between them. The CDR3 contains 15 residues. In germline, CDR1 is GEAIGNYY, CDR2 EKD. CDR3: CACDTVTRLTDKLIF. The CDR3 coding sequence is TGTGCCTGTGACACCGTTACCCGATTAACCGATAAACTCATCTTT.

This clone is large (0.1 to 1%) by share. The chain carries TRDV2 and TRDJ2; 10 nucleotides line up with TRDD3. V trimming: 0 bases; J trimming: 0 bases; junction bases outside the gene matches: 3. CDR3 length: 17 amino acids. The V gene's germline CDR1 is GEAIGNYY and CDR2 EKD. The CDR3 DNA follows: TGTGCCTGTGACACCCTGGGGGATAGCCCTTTGACAGCACAACTCTTCTTT. Translation gives CACDTLGDSPLTAQLFF.

This chain connects TRDV2 to TRDJ1; TRDD3 matches 13 bases. Germline trimming cut 1 base from V and 7 bases from J; bases unmatched to any gene: 17. Looked up from germline, CDR1 is GEAIGNYY and CDR2 is EKD. This CDR3 contains 19 residues. The CDR3 bases are TGTGCCTGTGACACGATAACTGGGGGATACGCGGGGAAGGTCGCTAAACTCATCTTT. Protein product: CACDTITGGYAGKVAKLIF.